This is a list of T cell receptor beta chains from one sample in a study of CD8 T cells in Susac syndrome. Via MiXCR, TCRdb re-called the immunoSEQ multiplex PCR reads, giving one row per CDR3 protein. The sample shows under 200,000 distinct CDR3 sequences, 75% to 95% of them seen only once. The source material was CD4+ T cells from PBMCs. The receptors shown here come from a human donor with Susac syndrome. The CDR3 runs from the conserved cysteine through the conserved F or W. The D gene is left open where the match is weak.

NA,TRBJ1-6,TRBV4-1,TGCGCCAGCAGCCAAGATAGCACAGCCAATAATTCACCCCTCCACTTT,CASSQDSTANNSPLHF
NA,TRBJ2-3,TRBV5-1,TGCGCCAGCAGCCCACAGGAGTTCAGCACAGATACGCAGTATTTT,CASSPQEFSTDTQYF
TRBD1,TRBJ1-2,TRBV30,TGTGCCTGGAGTTCGACAGGGGGCGCCGGCTACACCTTC,CAWSSTGGAGYTF
NA,TRBJ2-7,TRBV20-1,TGCAGTGCTCCAAATCAGGACACATCCTACGAGCAGTACTTC,CSAPNQDTSYEQYF
NA,TRBJ1-6,TRBV10-3,TGTGCCATCAGTGGGGGCAGTTCACCCCTCCACTTT,CAISGGSSPLHF
NA,TRBJ2-5,TRBV5-4,TGTGCCAGCAGCTCCGCGGGCGGGGAGACCCAGTACTTC,CASSSAGGETQYF
TRBD2,TRBJ2-7,TRBV5-1,TGCGCCAGCAGCTCCCGGGGAGGGATCAGCTCCTACGAGCAGTACTTC,CASSSRGGISSYEQYF
NA,TRBJ1-2,TRBV6-5,TGTGCCAGCATCCCGGACAGCGGCAGCTATGGCTACACCTTC,CASIPDSGSYGYTF
TRBD2,TRBJ2-3,TRBV5-1,TGCGCCAGCAGCTTGGTTCCTAGCGGGAGCCCAGATACGCAGTATTTT,CASSLVPSGSPDTQYF
NA,TRBJ1-2,TRBV29-1,TGCAGCGTTGAACGGGTTAACTATGGCTACACCTTC,CSVERVNYGYTF
NA,TRBJ2-7,TRBV9,TGTGCCAGCGGAGGGCCTGGCCACGAGCAGTACTTC,CASGGPGHEQYF
TRBD2,TRBJ2-3,TRBV3-1,TGTGCCAGCAGCCAAGACGTCCTAGCGGGGGGGCCGGGAGATACGCAGTATTTT,CASSQDVLAGGPGDTQYF
NA,TRBJ2-5,TRBV5-6,TGTGCCAGCAGCCGTTCGGGCCCCGAGACCCAGTACTTC,CASSRSGPETQYF
NA,TRBJ1-1,TRBV10-3,TGTGCCATCAGTGAGTTACAGGGGAACACTGAAGCTTTCTTT,CAISELQGNTEAFF
NA,TRBJ1-1,TRBV3-1,TGTGCCAGCAGCCAAGCCAGGGTGAGGACTGAAGCTTTCTTT,CASSQARVRTEAFF